The clone carrying this T cell receptor (beta chain) came up a few times. The antigen is not known. The source of the sample is a study of T-cell memory formation after mild COVID-19. As for the study in general: Among the donors, TCR clusters were largely specific to each donor. Overall study findings and caveats: Pre-infection memory already had some responding clones, implying cross-reactive memory joined.

Employing constant-segment primers, 5'RACE generated TCR alpha and TCR beta cDNA libraries bearing sample barcodes and UMIs. TCRdb itself ran the 5' RACE reads through MiXCR, one entry per CDR3 protein. Among 470,000 or so distinct CDR3 sequences listed, around 25% were seen once. V shed 6 bases and J 11 bases; nucleotides not matched to a gene: 12. The CDR3 is made up of 13 amino acids. The material sequenced was PBMCs or a T cell subset sorted from them (not recorded which). The genes are TRBV12-3 or TRBV12-4 and TRBJ1-1; TRBD1 agrees at 7 bases. This TCR came from an adult woman who had mild COVID-19 (a few samples of this study predate the infection). Cell type and time point are not known. The CDR3 protein is CASRNQGVRYAFF. The CDR3 nucleotides are TGTGCCAGCAGGAATCAGGGGGTACGATATGCTTTCTTT.